The 21 T cell receptor beta chains below come from one sample, sequenced in a study of cytomegalovirus exposure and HLA in healthy donors. Both 60 Vbeta primers and 13 Jbeta primers went into the PCR. TCRdb keeps only in-frame clones here, not all; method: immunoSEQ multiplex PCR. This sample's table has tens of thousands of clones. Sequencing was carried out using PBMCs. Receptors were obtained from a young man in good health and CMV-seronegative.

The chain uses TRBV7-9 and TRBJ2-1; 14 bases line up with TRBD2. The CDR3 length is 15 residues. The J segment lost 6 bases and the V segment lost 7 bases, leaving 5 bases of the junction unmatched. Germline CDR1 is SEHNR and CDR2 is FQNEAQ (reference sequence). The CDR3 sequence is CASTGTSGGSNEQFF. The DNA for the CDR3 is TGTGCCAGCACCGGGACTAGCGGGGGATCCAATGAGCAGTTCTTC.

V and J are TRBV5-1 and TRBJ2-6; possible D gene TRBD1, 6 bases. This CDR3 spans 14 amino acids. V lost 6 bases and J lost 4, with 11 bases in between. The germline CDR1 and CDR2 sequences are SGHRS and YFSETQ. Here the CDR3 reads CASNAGAGANVLTF. The CDR3 DNA reads TGCGCCAGCAACGCAGGGGCCGGGGCCAACGTCCTGACTTTC. Variable domain in full (rest from reference TRBV5-1 and TRBJ2-6): KAGVTQTPRYLIKTRGQQVTLSCSPISGHRSVSWYQQTPGQGLQFLFEYFSETQRNKGNFPGRFSGRQFSNSRSEMNVSTLELGDSALYLCASNAGAGANVLTFGAGSRLTVL.

The rearrangement links TRBV4-1 to TRBJ1-1; D not certain. Germline V gene data show CDR1 as MGHRA and CDR2 as YSYEKL. V lost 0 bases to trimming and J lost 7 bases, with 9 bases between them. The CDR3 covers 13 residues. CDR3 DNA sequence: TGCGCCAGCAGCCAAGATCGTCAACTTGAAGCTTTCTTT. As protein: CASSQDRQLEAFF.

V is TRBV6-6 and J is TRBJ2-1, with 8 bases aligning to TRBD2. The CDR3 is 15 amino acids. V lost 6 bases and J lost 4; bases outside the gene matches: 8. CDR1 is MNHNY, CDR2 SVGAGI, per germline (reference sequence). This chain's CDR3 is CASSPNSGGYNEQFF. The CDR3, as DNA: TGTGCCAGCAGCCCGAACAGCGGGGGATACAATGAGCAGTTCTTC.

The chain has TRBV5-1 and TRBJ2-7; D unresolved. Trimming removed 4 bases from V and 2 bases from J, with 19 bases in between. The CDR3 is 16 amino acids. Germline V CDR1 and CDR2: SGHRS, YFSETQ. The DNA for the CDR3 is TGCGCCAGCAGCGCTGCATCGGTCAGGCTCGCCTACGAGCAGTACTTC. It specifies CASSAASVRLAYEQYF.

Here the CDR3 reads CASSPGGQHSNQPQHF. The CDR3 region has the DNA TGTGCCAGCTCACCAGGAGGACAGCATAGCAATCAGCCCCAGCATTTT. The chain carries TRBV18 and TRBJ1-5; possible D gene TRBD1, 6 bases. CDR1 and CDR2 (germline): KGHSH, LQKENI. With 2 bases removed from V and 0 bases from J, the gap between germline ends came to 11 bases. The CDR3 extends over 16 amino acids.

The chain links TRBV27 to TRBJ1-2, with TRBD1 matching 10 bases. Germline V gene data show CDR1 as MNHEY and CDR2 as SMNVEV (reference sequence). The CDR3 contains 15 residues. Unmatched junction bases numbered 4, after V lost 0 bases and J lost 6 bases. CDR3 residues: CASSLSGTGVDGYTF. As DNA, the CDR3 is TGTGCCAGCAGTTTATCCGGGACAGGGGTGGATGGCTACACCTTC.

J is TRBJ2-7 and V is TRBV6-5; possible D gene TRBD1, 6 bases. V lost 7 bases and J lost 6, with 16 bases in between. From germline, CDR1 is MNHEY and CDR2 SVGAGI. The CDR3 length is 13 residues. DNA of the CDR3: TGTGCCAGCACCCAGGGGCGAGTTGGCGAGCAGTACTTC. Its protein product is CASTQGRVGEQYF.

The rearrangement links TRBV5-1 to TRBJ2-5; D not resolved. From germline, CDR1 is SGHRS and CDR2 YFSETQ. This CDR3 comprises 14 residues. Between the trimmed V and J ends, which lost 1 base and 1 base, there was a span of 8 bases. The CDR3 bases are TGCGCCAGCAGCTTGTATACGGTCCAAGAGACCCAGTACTTC. Its translation: CASSLYTVQETQYF.

The V and J genes are TRBV7-9 and TRBJ2-1; possibly TRBD2 for D (5 bases). There are 15 residues in the CDR3. Trimming left V 1 base short and J 5 bases short, with 12 bases between. Germline values: CDR1 SEHNR, CDR2 FQNEAQ (reference sequence). The CDR3 is CASSLEEGPNNEQFF. For the CDR3, the DNA is TGTGCCAGCAGCTTAGAAGAGGGTCCCAACAATGAGCAGTTCTTC.

This chain uses TRBV7-6 with TRBJ2-5, with D maybe TRBD2 (6 bases). This CDR3 spans 14 amino acids. Germline loops: CDR1 SGHVS, CDR2 FNYEAQ. Trimming left V 2 bases short and J 1 base short, with 8 bases between. CDR3 in DNA: TGTGCCAGCAGCTTATTCGGGGGCCAAGAGACCCAGTACTTC. It encodes CASSLFGGQETQYF.

The V and J genes are TRBV18 and TRBJ1-1, with 11 bases aligning to TRBD1. CDR1 and CDR2 from the germline V gene are KGHSH and LQKENI. Trimming took 3 bases from V and 1 from J; bases not matched to a gene: 4. CDR3 length equals 16 residues. The CDR3, as DNA: TGTGCCAGCTCACCCCCCGGACAGGGGGCGAACACTGAAGCTTTCTTT. Protein product: CASSPPGQGANTEAFF.

V is TRBV7-6 and J is TRBJ2-2; 9 bases agree with TRBD1. V was pared by 1 base and J by 4 bases, with 7 bases of the junction left unmatched. CDR1 is SGHVS and CDR2 is FNYEAQ in the germline V gene. The CDR3 consists of 17 residues. CDR3 bases: TGTGCCAGCAGCTTAGGCCTAACAGGGGGCGGCACCGGGGAGCTGTTTTTT. Encoded protein: CASSLGLTGGGTGELFF.

This chain joins TRBV4-3 and TRBJ1-5; D is ambiguous. CDR1 is LGHNA and CDR2 is YSLEER in the germline V gene. With 9 bases removed from V and 5 bases from J, the gap between germline ends came to 14 bases. This CDR3 has 13 amino acids. The CDR3 loop is CASGIGGDQPQHF. The CDR3 coding sequence is TGCGCCAGTGGGATTGGAGGAGATCAGCCCCAGCATTTT.

This rearrangement joins TRBV4-1 to TRBJ1-2; D may be TRBD1 (6 bases). V was pared by 0 bases and J by 8 bases, with 13 bases between. The CDR3 spans 14 residues. The germline V gene encodes CDR1 MGHRA and CDR2 YSYEKL. Here the CDR3 reads CASSQEVLTGGYTF. The CDR3 DNA follows: TGCGCCAGCAGCCAAGAGGTCCTCACAGGGGGCTACACCTTC.

As DNA, the CDR3 is TGTGCCAGCAGTCGGACTAGAGGGGACACTAGCGAGACCCAGTACTTC. This codes for CASSRTRGDTSETQYF. The gene calls are TRBV28 and TRBJ2-5; tentatively, D is TRBD2 (7 bases). The CDR3 sequence is 16 residues long. CDR1 is MDHEN and CDR2 is SYDVKM in the germline V gene. V dropped 5 bases and J dropped 5 bases, with 21 bases sitting between them.

The V and J genes are TRBV18 and TRBJ2-7; tentatively, D is TRBD2 (6 bases). Germline-derived CDR1 and CDR2 are KGHSH and LQKENI. The CDR3 totals 16 residues. The V and J ends lost 3 bases and 2 bases respectively, with 17 bases between them. The DNA for the CDR3 is TGTGCCAGCTCACCGCGGGACGTTCTAATCGCCTACGAGCAGTACTTC. Translation gives CASSPRDVLIAYEQYF. Based on the CDR3 plus reference TRBV18 and TRBJ2-7, the full variable domain is NAGVMQNPRHLVRRRGQEARLRCSPMKGHSHVYWYRQLPEEGLKFMVYLQKENIIDESGMPKERFSAEFPKEGPSILRIQQVVRGDSAAYFCASSPRDVLIAYEQYFGPGTRLTVT.

The chain is built from TRBV10-1 and TRBJ2-3; TRBD2 is a possible D gene (6 bases). Trimming removed 7 bases from V and 6 bases from J, with 14 bases in between. The CDR3 contains 13 residues. Per germline, CDR1 WNHNN and CDR2 SYGVQD (reference sequence). CDR3 DNA sequence: TGCGCCAGCACGACTAGGGCGGGGGATACGCAGTATTTT. Translating gives CASTTRAGDTQYF.

The rearrangement links TRBV29-1 to TRBJ2-1; 10 bases fit TRBD2. After removal of 5 bases from V and 9 bases from J, the junction contained 10 bases not matched to a gene. The CDR3 totals 14 residues. The germline V gene has CDR1 SQVTM and CDR2 ANQGSEA. The CDR3 is CSVQRGGMSTEQFF. CDR3 DNA: TGCAGCGTTCAGCGGGGGGGTATGAGTACTGAGCAGTTCTTC.

Comments on this clone: The junction does not match germline at one end; this may be a read error. The chain uses TRBV2 and TRBJ1-5, with unresolved D. Germline V gene lookup returns CDR1 SNHLY and CDR2 FYNNEI. This CDR3 is built from 13 residues. The CDR3 coding sequence is TGTGCCGGCAGGTACAGTAGCAATCAGCCCCAGCATTTT. Encoded protein: CAGRYSSNQPQHF.

This sequence joins TRBV5-1 and TRBJ2-7, with TRBD1 matching over 8 bases. Trimming took 4 bases from V and 0 from J; bases not matched to a gene: 6. Germline CDR1 SGHRS, CDR2 YFSETQ. The CDR3 has 15 residues. CDR3 amino acids: CASSAWTGSSYEQYF. CDR3 DNA sequence: TGCGCCAGCAGCGCCTGGACAGGGAGCTCCTACGAGCAGTACTTC.